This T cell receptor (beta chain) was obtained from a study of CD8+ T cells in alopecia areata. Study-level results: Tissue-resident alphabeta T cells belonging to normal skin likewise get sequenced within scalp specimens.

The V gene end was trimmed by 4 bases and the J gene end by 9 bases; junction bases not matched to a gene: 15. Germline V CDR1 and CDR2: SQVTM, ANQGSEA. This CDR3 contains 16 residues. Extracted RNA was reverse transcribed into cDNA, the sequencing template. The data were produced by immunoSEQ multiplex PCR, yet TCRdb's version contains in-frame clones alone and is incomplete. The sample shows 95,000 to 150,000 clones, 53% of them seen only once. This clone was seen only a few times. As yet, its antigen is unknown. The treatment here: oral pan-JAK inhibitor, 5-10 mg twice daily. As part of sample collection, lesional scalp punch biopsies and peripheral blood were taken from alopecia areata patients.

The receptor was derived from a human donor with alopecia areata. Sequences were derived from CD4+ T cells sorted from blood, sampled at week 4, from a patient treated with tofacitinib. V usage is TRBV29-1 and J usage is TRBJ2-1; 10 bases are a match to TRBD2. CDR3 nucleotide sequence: TGCAGCGTTGGTCGCGGGAGCGGGGGGGCCGACGGTGAGCAGTTCTTC. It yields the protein CSVGRGSGGADGEQFF.